A single sample is the source of the 18 T cell receptor beta chains below, sequenced in a study of vaccination and CD4 T cells after COVID-19. An Oncomine TCR Beta short-read assay was used to sequence the DNA from cultured CD4+ T cells. Each CDR3 protein is one row after TCRdb ran MiXCR on the PCR reads. The sample lists more than 3,000 distinct CDR3 sequences, roughly 15% occurring once. Antigen specificity for these receptors is unknown. This sample's treatment: roughly 10-day PBMC culture with coronavirus spike peptide pools or control peptides (ViraFEST assay). What was sequenced was CD4+ T cells from blood, cultured in vitro. Source of these receptors: a human donor who had recovered from COVID-19.

A remark on this clonotype: An end of the junction differs from the germline gene, which may be a read error. This sequence joins TRBV6-5 and TRBJ1-6, with 7 bases identical to TRBD1. Germline V gene data show CDR1 as MNHEY and CDR2 as SVGAGI. The CDR3 is 18 residues long. The CDR3 loop is CASSYGRQGSGYNSPLRF. As DNA, the CDR3 is TGTGCCAGCAGTTACGGGCGACAGGGCTCAGGCTATAATTCACCCCTCCGCTTT.

The J gene is TRBJ1-2, the V gene TRBV10-3, with TRBD1 matching over 7 bases. Germline CDR1 and CDR2: ENHRY and SYGVKD. J was trimmed by 6 bases and V by 3 bases; bases with no gene match: 13. The CDR3 spans 16 residues. CDR3 nucleotide sequence: TGTGCCATCAGTGACGCCCGGGTAGGGGGCAGTAATGGCTACACCTTC. This codes for CAISDARVGGSNGYTF.

This clonotype is medium-sized (0.01 to 0.1%) in the sample. The V and J genes are TRBV19 and TRBJ2-7, with D perhaps matching TRBD1 (5 bases). CDR1 and CDR2 (germline): LNHDA, SQIVND (reference sequence). This CDR3 is built from 14 residues. V dropped 4 bases and J dropped 1 base, with 11 bases sitting between them. The CDR3 here is CASSTGPGSYEQYF. For the CDR3, the DNA is TGTGCCAGTAGTACAGGGCCCGGATCCTACGAGCAGTACTTC. The full variable domain, completed using reference TRBV19 and TRBJ2-7, is DGGITQSPKYLFRKEGQNVTLSCEQNLNHDAMYWYRQDPGQGLRLIYYSQIVNDFQKGDIAEGYSVSREKKESFPLTVTSAQKNPTAFYLCASSTGPGSYEQYFGPGTRLTVT.

The chain has TRBV11-2 and TRBJ2-1; 10 bases map to TRBD2. Germline values: CDR1 SGHAT, CDR2 FQNNGV. This CDR3 has 15 residues. Trimming cost V 6 bases and J 6 bases; bases outside gene matches: 8. The CDR3 loop reads CASRVGLAEGNEQFF. The CDR3 region has the DNA TGTGCCAGCAGAGTTGGACTAGCGGAGGGCAATGAGCAGTTCTTC. Full variable domain (outside the CDR3, taken from reference TRBV11-2 and TRBJ2-1): EAGVAQSPRYKIIEKRQSVAFWCNPISGHATLYWYQQILGQGPKLLIQFQNNGVVDDSQLPKDRFSAERLKGVDSTLKIQPAKLEDSAVYLCASRVGLAEGNEQFFGPGTRLTVL.

This chain joins TRBV12-5 and TRBJ1-5; D ambiguous. The germline V and J ends were trimmed by 6 bases and 1 base, with 13 bases remaining between them. Germline V gives CDR1 LGHNT, CDR2 FRNRAP. The CDR3 runs 15 residues. The CDR3 coding sequence is TGTGCTAGTGGCGCAAACGGTGGGAGCAATCAGCCCCAGCATTTT. This codes for CASGANGGSNQPQHF.

The chain is built from TRBV12-3 or TRBV12-4 and TRBJ1-5; the match to TRBD1 covers 9 bases. The V gene end was trimmed by 1 base and the J gene end by 2 bases; junction bases not matched to a gene: 3. The CDR3 has 16 residues. The DNA for the CDR3 is TGTGCCAGCAGTTTAGAGACAGGGGGTGGCAATCAGCCCCAGCATTTT. Protein: CASSLETGGGNQPQHF.

This chain joins TRBV2 and TRBJ2-5; perhaps TRBD2 as D (6 bases). The CDR3 has 12 amino acids. Trimming cost V 6 bases and J 4 bases, with 9 bases left between them. Germline V gene sequence: CDR1 SNHLY, CDR2 FYNNEI. The CDR3 here is CASRYGGETQYF. CDR3 coding DNA: TGTGCCAGCAGATACGGGGGAGAGACCCAGTACTTC.

This clonotype was counted a few times. This chain links TRBV11-3 with TRBJ2-7; D unresolved. There are 12 residues in the CDR3. V dropped 8 bases and J dropped 5 bases, with 13 bases sitting between them. Germline loops: CDR1 SGHNT, CDR2 YENEEA. For the CDR3, the DNA is TGTGCCAGCGGGGTAGCCAAGGACGAGCAGTACTTC. Its translation is CASGVAKDEQYF.

This clonotype qualifies as medium-sized (0.01 to 0.1%). The chain combines TRBV25-1 with TRBJ1-2; D unclear. This CDR3 is built from 15 residues. Trimming took 3 bases from V and 2 from J, leaving 13 bases between them. Germline lookup yields CDR1 MGHDK and CDR2 SYGVNS. Here the CDR3 DNA reads TGTGCCAGCAGTGAGCCGACCGCGGGGAACTATGGCTACACCTTC. Translation gives CASSEPTAGNYGYTF.

This clonotype counts as medium-sized. V gene TRBV6-1 combines with J gene TRBJ2-7, with 9 bases fitting TRBD1. CDR1 is MNHNS, CDR2 SASEGT, per germline. The length of the CDR3 is 14 residues. The trim removed 7 bases at V and 5 bases at J, leaving 9 bases unmatched. CDR3 sequence: CASMGTGILNEQYF. Here the CDR3 DNA reads TGTGCCAGCATGGGGACAGGGATTCTCAACGAGCAGTACTTC.

This clonotype qualifies as medium-sized. The chain's CDR3 is CSGLSYNEQFF. The CDR3 nucleotides are TGCAGTGGACTCAGCTACAATGAGCAGTTCTTC. This rearrangement joins TRBV20-1 to TRBJ2-1, with no clear D. Germline CDR1 reads DFQATT; CDR2 reads SNEGSKA (reference sequence). Trimming stripped 7 bases from V and 3 bases from J, with 7 bases between. This CDR3 contains 11 residues.

CDR3 residues: CASSLGGQSYNSPLHF. The CDR3 coding sequence is TGTGCCAGCAGCTTGGGGGGACAGTCTTATAATTCACCCCTCCACTTT. This chain connects TRBV11-2 to TRBJ1-6; TRBD1 agrees at 7 bases. Germline V gives CDR1 SGHAT, CDR2 FQNNGV. CDR3 size: 16 residues. The V segment lost 3 bases and the J segment 4 bases; nucleotides outside the gene matches: 6.

J is TRBJ1-6 and V is TRBV5-4; D unresolved. CDR1 and CDR2 (germline): SGHNT, YYREEE (reference sequence). The CDR3 totals 15 residues. Deletions cut 2 bases from V and 1 base from J, with 7 bases between. CDR3 nucleotide sequence: TGTGCCAGCAGCTTCAGTGAGTCCTATAATTCACCCCTCCACTTT. Its translation is CASSFSESYNSPLHF. Using reference TRBV5-4 and TRBJ1-6 for the parts outside the CDR3, the full variable domain is ETGVTQSPTHLIKTRGQQVTLRCSSQSGHNTVSWYQQALGQGPQFIFQYYREEENGRGNFPPRFSGLQFPNYSSELNVNALELDDSALYLCASSFSESYNSPLHFGNGTRLTVT.

The gene calls are TRBV7-2 and TRBJ1-1, with no clear D. V lost 5 bases, J lost 6 bases, and 10 bases lay in between. CDR3 length: 12 residues. Germline CDR1 reads SGHTA; CDR2 reads FQGNSA. DNA for the CDR3: TGTGCCAGCAGCCTCGTTAGCCCTGAAGCTTTCTTT. It is translated as CASSLVSPEAFF.

This clonotype was counted a few times. The J gene is TRBJ1-1, the V gene TRBV11-2; D gene unclear. V lost 5 bases to trimming and J lost 1 base, with 11 bases between them. CDR1 SGHAT and CDR2 FQNNGV come from the germline V gene. This CDR3 comprises 14 residues. Here the CDR3 reads CASSLLGKNTEAFF. CDR3 bases: TGTGCCAGCAGCCTACTGGGGAAGAACACTGAAGCTTTCTTT.

The genes are TRBV6-1 and TRBJ1-2, with TRBD1 matching over 7 bases. J was trimmed by 5 bases and V by 5 bases; bases with no gene match: 11. CDR1 and CDR2 from the germline V gene are MNHNS and SASEGT. The CDR3 runs to 15 residues. Written as DNA, the CDR3 is TGTGCCAGCAGTAGCCGACAGGGTTTAGGGTATGGCTACACCTTC. Translating it yields CASSSRQGLGYGYTF.

Within the sample, this clonotype is medium-sized (0.01 to 0.1%). The chain combines TRBV15 with TRBJ1-5; D remains ambiguous. This CDR3 contains 13 residues. Trimming left V 3 bases short and J 2 bases short, with 5 bases between. CDR1 is LNHNV and CDR2 is YYDKDF in the germline V gene (reference sequence). Written as DNA, the CDR3 is TGTGCCACCAGCAGGAAAGGCAATCAGCCCCAGCATTTT. Translation: CATSRKGNQPQHF.

The table lists this clonotype with a few counts. V and J are TRBV5-6 and TRBJ1-1; no definite D call. Germline-derived CDR1 and CDR2 are SGHDT and YYEEEE. This CDR3 has 13 amino acids. The germline V and J ends were trimmed by 2 bases and 6 bases, with 11 bases remaining between them. CDR3 residues: CASSLISGPEAFF. CDR3 nucleotide sequence: TGTGCCAGCAGCTTAATTAGCGGGCCTGAAGCTTTCTTT.